Listed below are T cell receptor beta chains from one sample, sequenced in a study of blood T cell repertoires in COVID-19. Profiled with immunoSEQ multiplex PCR; TCRdb holds only in-frame clones, not every one. The sample has 30,000 to 50,000 clones, approximately 89% seen once. Input material: peripheral blood. The receptors shown here come from a man aged 55 to 70 with acute or convalescent COVID-19. Both conserved end residues are part of each CDR3. The order of the fields is D gene, J gene, clone size, V gene, CDR3 length, CDR3 DNA, CDR3 protein. A D gene is named only where the DNA matches it firmly. Size values are once, few and many counts, or a class for expanded clones, and some rows have none.

>.|TRBJ1-5|.|TRBV4-1|16
TGCGCCAGCAGCCAAGATCAGAAAGGGGGCAATCAGCCCCAGCATTTT
CASSQDQKGGNQPQHF
>.|TRBJ1-4|.|TRBV25-1|14
TGTGCCAGCAGGCAAACGGGAGTAAATGAAAAACTGTTTTTT
CASRQTGVNEKLFF
>TRBD1|TRBJ2-2|.|TRBV19|14
TGTGCCAGTAGTATGGGACAGCTCCGGGGGGAGCTGTTTTTT
CASSMGQLRGELFF
>.|TRBJ2-7|.|TRBV11-3|14
TGTGCCAGCAGCCCCGGCGGCGTACCCTACGAGCAGTACTTC
CASSPGGVPYEQYF
>TRBD1|TRBJ1-6|few|TRBV27|15
TGTGCCAGCAGTTTCTCCGACAGGGGGGCATCACCCCTCCACTTT
CASSFSDRGASPLHF
>.|TRBJ2-2|.|TRBV30|15
TGTGCCTGGAGTCCCGGCGGGACTTCCACCGGGGAGCTGTTTTTT
CAWSPGGTSTGELFF
>TRBD2|TRBJ2-2|.|TRBV28|18
TGTGCCAGCAGTGGGTGGGACGCACGACCGCGGGGGACCGGGGAGCTGTTTTTT
CASSGWDARPRGTGELFF
>.|TRBJ2-5|.|TRBV5-1|15
TGCGCCAGCAGCCCTGGGCGGGTGGGCCAAGAGACCCAGTACTTC
CASSPGRVGQETQYF
>.|TRBJ1-4|.|TRBV4-2|15
TGTGCCAGCAGCCAAGTTTATGCAACTAATGAAAAACTGTTTTTT
CASSQVYATNEKLFF
>TRBD1|TRBJ2-1|.|TRBV5-1|16
TGCGCCAGCAGTCGGACCGGGACAGGGGGGGACAATGAGCAGTTCTTC
CASSRTGTGGDNEQFF
>.|TRBJ1-5|.|TRBV15|13
TGTGCCACTGGGGGAGGAAGCAATCAGCCCCAGCATTTT
CATGGGSNQPQHF
>TRBD2|TRBJ2-1|.|TRBV10-3|18
TGTGCCATCAGTGAGCGGACTAGCGGGGGGTCATCCTACAATGAGCAGTTCTTC
CAISERTSGGSSYNEQFF
>.|TRBJ2-2|.|TRBV3-1/TRBV3-2|17
TGTGCCAGCAGCCCCCAGGGGATAACAGGGTTCACCGGGGAGCTGTTTTTT
CASSPQGITGFTGELFF
>TRBD1|TRBJ1-4|.|TRBV2|14
TGTGCCAGCAGTGAAACAGGGGTAGGGGAAAAACTGTTTTTT
CASSETGVGEKLFF
>TRBD1|TRBJ2-7|.|TRBV6-6|13
TGTGCCAGCGTCGGACAGGGACCATACGAGCAGTACTTC
CASVGQGPYEQYF
>TRBD1|TRBJ1-1|few|TRBV4-3|16
TGCGCCAGCAGCCAAGAGCCCCTCCCCGGGACAGGGAAAGCTTTCTTT
CASSQEPLPGTGKAFF
>.|TRBJ2-1|.|TRBV7-2|17
TGTGCCAGCAGCTTAGCGCTCCGGGGATTTAGGGACAATGAGCAGTTCTTC
CASSLALRGFRDNEQFF